This T cell receptor beta chain was recorded in a study of blood T cell repertoires in COVID-19. Study overall: Samples came from the United States, Italy and Spain, spanning acute and convalescent COVID-19.

Authors' processing steps: For nucleated cells, counts were estimated from reference gene primer amplification. TCRdb's copy holds only in-frame clones and misses some; the assay was immunoSEQ multiplex PCR. V, J and clone size are those of that table, while D and trimming were read from the DNA. The top ten clones hold roughly 5% of a sample with 200,000 to 300,000 clones, around 87% of them seen once. This clone has just one count. The CDR3 is 12 amino acids. Patients at the Seattle site were enrolled during active infection and followed longitudinally. This TCR came from a woman aged 55-69 years with COVID-19, enrolled during active disease. The chain employs TRBV21-1 and TRBJ2-2; TRBD1 reflects the table's D call only, with no check against the DNA. TRBV21-1 is classified as a pseudogene. Sequenced input: peripheral blood. CDR3 region: CASSKANRELFF. CDR3 DNA sequence: TGTGCCAGCAGCAAAGCGAACAGGGAGCTGTTTTTT.